The TCR beta chain under discussion was sequenced for a study of cytomegalovirus exposure and HLA in healthy donors. Points from the study as a whole: Across all donors, roughly uniform sequencing depth was an assumption of the presence/absence analyses. For most subjects, TCR beta sequences were reported to predict HLA-A and HLA-B alleles with accuracy.

Primers included in the PCR were 60 Vbeta and 13 Jbeta primers. Method: immunoSEQ multiplex PCR; TCRdb's copy keeps in-frame clones and lacks some. Here the sample spans approximately 220,000 clones, about 77% being singletons. With respect to this clone: Its specificity is not known.

The sample consisted of PBMCs. This clonotype was obtained from a woman aged 30 to 39 in good health and CMV-seronegative.

The CDR3 nucleotides are TGTGCCAGCAGCTCCAGACTGGACCAAGAGACCCAGTACTTC. Translation gives CASSSRLDQETQYF. The chain links TRBV11-2 to TRBJ2-5; D unresolved. The CDR3 is made up of 14 amino acids. The V end lost 4 bases, the J end lost 0 bases, and 9 bases lay between the germline ends. In germline, CDR1 is SGHAT, CDR2 FQNNGV. The complete variable domain, with remaining parts taken from reference TRBV11-2 and TRBJ2-5, reads EAGVAQSPRYKIIEKRQSVAFWCNPISGHATLYWYQQILGQGPKLLIQFQNNGVVDDSQLPKDRFSAERLKGVDSTLKIQPAKLEDSAVYLCASSSRLDQETQYFGPGTRLLVL.